What follows is one T cell receptor (beta chain) and its context. Its antigen is currently not known. Base qualities are not provided; no much larger clone lies one nucleotide away. These data originate in a study of blood T cell repertoires in COVID-19 (TCRdb year 2020). Regarding the research as a whole: Collaborator samples came from the United States, Italy and Spain and covered acute and convalescent phases of COVID-19. Where available, HLA class I and class II types were taken from metadata supplied by the sample provider and were not determined by assay-based typing. The sample metadata nearly always contained a de-identified subject ID, COVID-19 status, age in years and sex. The material from the prospective study consisted of cDNA or gDNA derived from T cells, B-cell-depleted T cells, or PBMCs. Samples came from the ongoing ImmuneRACE study (first 160 participants) plus 1,254 subjects from 6 global collaborators. A freely available public database, intended as a resource for researchers studying the immune response to SARS-CoV-2, is where the repertoires were released. The dataset comprised deeply sampled blood TCRbeta repertoires from subjects exposed to, actively infected with, or recovered from COVID-19. Overall study results and their limits: The amount of clinical and demographic metadata varied by source and participant and was provided uncurated.

The germline ends are 9 bases apart after V is trimmed by 0 bases and J by 4 bases. CDR1 and CDR2 are drawn from the germline V gene: SGDLS, YYNGEE. There are 14 amino acids in the CDR3, from cysteine to phenylalanine inclusive. The CDR3 DNA has 42 bases and is translated from base 1. Each collaborating institution followed its own protocols to collect whole blood in K2EDTA tubes. For TCRbeta analysis, collaborators shipped samples in one of three forms: frozen whole blood, isolated PBMCs, or DNA extracted from either of those sample types. The immunoSEQ Assay, a bias-controlled multiplex PCR, was used to amplify TCRbeta CDR3 regions from genomic DNA. The paper's data handling went like this. The number of nucleated cells in each sample was estimated from the amplification of reference gene primers within the assay. To quantify the absolute abundance of each unique TCRbeta CDR3 rearrangement, sequence reads were collapsed and filtered. For each sample, productive Simpson clonality was calculated by taking the square root of Simpson's diversity index across productive rearrangements. TCRdb re-hosts the immuneACCESS table, in-frame sequences only. Its copies lack some clones; in the studies checked, an unresolved V gene accounts for under half of them, and the cause for the rest is not known. Clone size and the V and J calls come from that table; the DNA yielded D and trimming. The sample has over 250,000 clones on record, roughly 85% of them singletons. The ten most abundant clones make up approximately 5% of the sample.

The TCR originated in a man aged 50 to 60 with active or convalescent COVID-19. The chain is assembled from TRBV9 and TRBJ2-3, with the D gene call left open. What was sequenced was peripheral blood. Read as DNA, the sequence is TGTGCCAGCAGCGTAGGAGATTTTTCAGATACGCAGTATTTT. Translated, it reads CASSVGDFSDTQYF.